Sequencing of this TCR beta chain was carried out in a study of blood T cell repertoires in COVID-19. This CDR3 region has 15 residues. CDR1 MNHEY and CDR2 SVGAGI come from the germline V gene. The ends lost 5 bases at V and 4 bases at J; junction bases unmatched: 9. Original processing notes: It was from reference gene primer amplification that nucleated cell counts were estimated. Sequencing was performed with immunoSEQ multiplex PCR; in TCRdb, only in-frame clones are kept and a portion is missing. The V and J calls and clone size were taken over from that table, and D and trimming were inferred from the DNA. The repertoire includes some 130,000 clones, roughly 89% of them detected once, and less than 5.5% sits in the top ten.

The sequenced sample consisted of peripheral blood. This TCR was recovered from a man between 60 and 70 years old with COVID-19, enrolled during active disease. The V gene is TRBV6-5, the J gene TRBJ1-2; TRBD1 matches at 8 bases. The CDR3 DNA reads TGTGCCAGCAGTAGCGGACAGGGAGATGGCTATGGCTACACCTTC. This codes for CASSSGQGDGYGYTF.